This record concerns one TCR beta chain sequence. No antigen is known for it. The sample is drawn from a study of blood T cells in healthy people across ages. General observations from the study: Higher diversity and more naive CD4+ cells were features of long-lived donors, compared to aged donors.

Germline V gives CDR1 LGHNA, CDR2 YSLEER. Trimming cost V 4 bases and J 6 bases, with 18 bases left between them. This CDR3 comprises 15 residues. Primers used in a second PCR of roughly 7 to 12 cycles were a sample-barcoded 5' primer and a J-beta primer mix. One entry per CDR3 protein, called by TCRdb with MiXCR from the 5' RACE reads. The sample carries around 990,000 distinct CDR3 sequences, under 40% recorded once. Sequenced sample: blood. The TCR comes from a man younger than 30 in good health. The chain joins TRBV4-3 to TRBJ1-2, with TRBD1 as a possible D gene (5 bases). CDR3 sequence (DNA): TGCGCCAGCAGCCCAAGCCGGCAGGGATCACATGGCTACACCTTC. This translates into CASSPSRQGSHGYTF.